What follows are 18 T cell receptor beta chains derived from one specimen sequenced in a study of multiple sclerosis patients with progressive multifocal leukoencephalopathy. Clones were sequenced by immunoSEQ multiplex PCR, and TCRdb holds only the in-frame ones, with some missing. The sample has roughly 32,000 clones; approximately 84% are singletons. The time point here: time of PML onset. Sequenced here: PBMCs, sampled from a patient treated with natalizumab. The receptors shown here come from a human donor with progressive multifocal leukoencephalopathy.

In its sample, this clone was seen once. The V call is TRBV5-1, the J call TRBJ1-6; TRBD1 matches 8 bases. J lost 6 bases, V lost 4 bases, and 3 bases had no gene match. Germline CDR1 and CDR2: SGHRS and YFSETQ. The CDR3 sequence is 14 residues long. The CDR3 nucleotides are TGCGCCAGCAGCCAGGACAGGGCTAATTCACCCCTCCACTTT. Its translation: CASSQDRANSPLHF. Full variable domain (remainder filled in from reference TRBV5-1 and TRBJ1-6): KAGVTQTPRYLIKTRGQQVTLSCSPISGHRSVSWYQQTPGQGLQFLFEYFSETQRNKGNFPGRFSGRQFSNSRSEMNVSTLELGDSALYLCASSQDRANSPLHFGNGTRLTVT.

The chain combines TRBV7-9 with TRBJ1-2; D ambiguous. Trimming took off 4 bases at V and 4 bases at J, with 13 bases between the two ends. The CDR3 spans 14 residues. CDR1 SEHNR and CDR2 FQNEAQ come from the germline V gene (reference sequence). The chain's CDR3 is CASSYGESSYGYTF. CDR3 in DNA: TGTGCCAGCAGCTACGGGGAGTCGTCCTATGGCTACACCTTC.

The chain employs TRBV2 and TRBJ2-7; 7 bases are a match to TRBD1. The CDR3 length is 12 residues. The germline CDR1 and CDR2 sequences are SNHLY and FYNNEI. J lost 5 bases, V lost 5 bases, and 3 bases had no gene match. Here the CDR3 reads CASSRDRHEQYF. The CDR3 region has the DNA TGTGCCAGCAGTCGGGACAGACACGAGCAGTACTTC.

The rearrangement uses TRBV11-2 and TRBJ1-2; no firm D call. The CDR3 consists of 13 residues. The V end lost 2 bases, the J end lost 4 bases, and 8 bases lay between the germline ends. Germline values: CDR1 SGHAT, CDR2 FQNNGV. The DNA for the CDR3 is TGTGCCAGCAGCTTAAGTTTCGGCTATGGCTACACCTTC. It translates to CASSLSFGYGYTF. Looking up the rest from reference TRBV11-2 and TRBJ1-2 gives the full variable domain: EAGVAQSPRYKIIEKRQSVAFWCNPISGHATLYWYQQILGQGPKLLIQFQNNGVVDDSQLPKDRFSAERLKGVDSTLKIQPAKLEDSAVYLCASSLSFGYGYTFGSGTRLTVV.

This rearrangement joins TRBV27 to TRBJ1-1; unclear D gene. CDR3 length: 13 amino acids. V dropped 5 bases and J dropped 1 base, with 8 bases sitting between them. CDR1 and CDR2 (germline): MNHEY, SMNVEV (reference sequence). CDR3 sequence reads: CASSKLENTEAFF. The CDR3 region has the DNA TGTGCCAGCAGTAAGCTAGAGAACACTGAAGCTTTCTTT.

V gene TRBV28 combines with J gene TRBJ1-6; TRBD1 matches 7 bases. V lost 5 bases and J lost 7; bases outside the gene matches: 11. Germline values: CDR1 MDHEN, CDR2 SYDVKM. This CDR3 spans 16 amino acids. In DNA, the CDR3 is TGTGCCAGCAGTGTAGCGACAGGGCTGCGAAATTCACCCCTCCACTTT. This sequence encodes CASSVATGLRNSPLHF.

V usage is TRBV29-1 and J usage is TRBJ2-2, with 8 bases lining up with TRBD1. Trimming cost V 7 bases and J 3 bases; bases outside gene matches: 7. This CDR3 comprises 14 residues. CDR1 and CDR2 from the germline V gene are SQVTM and ANQGSEA. The CDR3 region has the DNA TGCAGCGGCTCACAGGGGGTGTACACCGGGGAGCTGTTTTTT. It codes for CSGSQGVYTGELFF.

The J gene is TRBJ2-1, the V gene TRBV19; D gene ambiguous. The CDR3 is 16 residues long. Trimming pared 0 bases from V and 2 bases from J, leaving 11 bases between. Germline lookup yields CDR1 LNHDA and CDR2 SQIVND (reference sequence). The CDR3 DNA sequence: TGTGCCAGTAGTATAGAGAAGACAAGTACCTACAATGAGCAGTTCTTC. Translation gives CASSIEKTSTYNEQFF.

This chain connects TRBV9 to TRBJ2-1, with TRBD1 matching 7 bases. CDR1 and CDR2 from the germline V gene are SGDLS and YYNGEE. V gave up 0 bases and J gave up 4 bases; unmatched junction bases: 4. The CDR3 runs 15 residues. The chain's CDR3 is CASSVEGAGYNEQFF. In DNA form, the CDR3 reads TGTGCCAGCAGCGTAGAGGGGGCCGGATACAATGAGCAGTTCTTC. Variable domain in full (rest from reference TRBV9 and TRBJ2-1): DSGVTQTPKHLITATGQRVTLRCSPRSGDLSVYWYQQSLDQGLQFLIQYYNGEERAKGNILERFSAQQFPDLHSELNLSSLELGDSALYFCASSVEGAGYNEQFFGPGTRLTVL.

The chain couples TRBV6-5 to TRBJ2-7; no clear D. Per the germline V gene, CDR1 is MNHEY and CDR2 is SVGAGI. This CDR3 has 13 amino acids. V was trimmed by 6 bases and J by 1 base, leaving 10 bases between them. The CDR3 protein is CASSLTVSYEQYF. DNA of the CDR3: TGTGCCAGCAGCCTAACAGTGTCCTACGAGCAGTACTTC.

The rearrangement links TRBV7-6 to TRBJ1-5, with 10 positions matching TRBD1. The CDR3 loop spans 18 amino acids. CDR1 and CDR2 from the germline V gene are SGHVS and FNYEAQ. Germline trimming cut 0 bases from V and 7 bases from J; bases unmatched to any gene: 12. CDR3 region: CASSLAITTGGRGQPQHF. CDR3 sequence (DNA): TGTGCCAGCAGCTTAGCAATTACGACAGGGGGCCGGGGCCAGCCCCAGCATTTT. Full variable domain (missing parts from reference TRBV7-6 and TRBJ1-5): GAGVSQSPRYKVTKRGQDVALRCDPISGHVSLYWYRQALGQGPEFLTYFNYEAQQDKSGLPNDRFSAERPEGSISTLTIQRTEQRDSAMYRCASSLAITTGGRGQPQHFGDGTRLSIL.

The chain couples TRBV4-1 to TRBJ2-7, with D possibly matching TRBD2 (6 bases). The germline V gene encodes CDR1 MGHRA and CDR2 YSYEKL. The CDR3 contains 16 residues. Trimming left V 0 bases short and J 3 bases short, with 15 bases between. The CDR3 loop is CASSQDSRGTHYEQYF. CDR3 bases: TGCGCCAGCAGCCAAGATTCCCGCGGGACTCACTACGAGCAGTACTTC.

The V call is TRBV19, the J call TRBJ2-1; D might be TRBD2 (6 bases). The V and J ends lost 7 bases and 2 bases respectively, with 15 bases between them. The CDR3 is 15 amino acids. Germline V gives CDR1 LNHDA, CDR2 SQIVND (reference sequence). The CDR3 loop is CASTPREKAYNEQFF. As DNA, the CDR3 is TGTGCCAGTACCCCACGGGAGAAGGCCTACAATGAGCAGTTCTTC. The complete variable domain, with remaining parts taken from reference TRBV19 and TRBJ2-1, reads DGGITQSPKYLFRKEGQNVTLSCEQNLNHDAMYWYRQDPGQGLRLIYYSQIVNDFQKGDIAEGYSVSREKKESFPLTVTSAQKNPTAFYLCASTPREKAYNEQFFGPGTRLTVL.

This sequence joins TRBV29-1 and TRBJ2-1; D unresolved. The CDR3 has 9 residues. Per germline, CDR1 SQVTM and CDR2 ANQGSEA. V was cut by 4 bases and J by 10 bases, with 5 bases left in between. CDR3 loop: CSVGSEQFF. CDR3 in DNA: TGCAGCGTTGGGTCGGAGCAGTTCTTC.

This clone was found a few times. The rearrangement joins TRBV4-2 to TRBJ2-1; D is uncertain. Germline V gene lookup returns CDR1 LGHNA and CDR2 YNFKEQ. Trimming took 1 base from V and 4 from J, leaving 5 bases between them. This CDR3 comprises 13 residues. DNA for the CDR3: TGTGCCAGCAGCCAAGGGCAGTACAATGAGCAGTTCTTC. Translated: CASSQGQYNEQFF.

Sample share makes this clone medium-sized. This chain links TRBV19 with TRBJ1-2, with TRBD1 identical over 9 bases. This CDR3 contains 13 residues. J was trimmed by 6 bases and V by 4 bases; bases with no gene match: 3. CDR1 and CDR2 from the germline V gene are LNHDA and SQIVND (reference sequence). The CDR3 DNA is TGTGCCAGTAGTAGAGGACAGGGGCATGGCTACACCTTC. This codes for CASSRGQGHGYTF.

The genes are TRBV30 and TRBJ2-3, with TRBD2 matching 8 bases. Germline lookup yields CDR1 GTSNPN and CDR2 SVGIG (reference sequence). V dropped 0 bases and J dropped 6; count of bases not matched to a gene: 5. The CDR3 covers 14 residues. This CDR3 reads CAWSVRSGSDTQYF. The CDR3 nucleotides are TGTGCCTGGAGTGTACGGAGCGGGAGCGATACGCAGTATTTT.

The V and J genes are TRBV11-1 and TRBJ2-3; no clear D. The CDR3 is 15 residues long. The V gene lost 5 bases and the J gene lost 4 bases, with 16 bases spanning the gap. CDR1 SGHAT and CDR2 FQDESV come from the germline V gene (reference sequence). CDR3 in DNA: TGTGCCAGCAGCCCCTCCGTACGGCCATCAGATACGCAGTATTTT. Translation gives CASSPSVRPSDTQYF. Combining the CDR3 with reference TRBV11-1 and TRBJ2-3 gives the whole variable domain EAEVAQSPRYKITEKSQAVAFWCDPISGHATLYWYRQILGQGPELLVQFQDESVVDDSQLPKDRFSAERLKGVDSTLKIQPAELGDSAMYLCASSPSVRPSDTQYFGPGTRLTVL.